Listed below are T cell receptor beta chains from one sample, sequenced in a study of cytotoxic CD8 clonotypes in ibrutinib-treated CLL. TCRdb's copy holds only in-frame clones and misses some; the assay was immunoSEQ multiplex PCR. Here the sample spans under 300,000 clones, roughly 70% being singletons. The source material was PBMCs, sampled after 24 months of ibrutinib treatment. Receptor source: a human donor with chronic lymphocytic leukemia. The conserved cysteine and the conserved F or W are not part of the CDR3 here. The size field is filled for only some rows; it gives once, few, many or a size class.

once	TRBV19	TRBJ2-5	ASSRRAGGYQETQY
.	TRBV5-1	TRBJ1-2	ASSGGTGRGYT
.	TRBV10-3	TRBJ2-1	AISVIGDNEQF
.	TRBV29-1	TRBJ1-4	SVQTNEKLF
few	TRBV6-6	TRBJ1-2	ASSYSGQNYGYT
.	TRBV29-1	TRBJ2-1	SVEGGDGGNEQF
.	TRBV6-6	TRBJ2-7	ASARQDDYEQY
.	TRBV18	TRBJ1-2	ASSPPSDSLSA
.	TRBV11-3	TRBJ2-3	ASSPRGTDTQY
.	TRBV15	TRBJ2-5	ATSTIGTQETQY
once	TRBV30	TRBJ1-1	AWSRPMMNTEAF
.	TRBV18	TRBJ2-7	ASSPLGSGASGEQY
.	TRBV5-4	TRBJ2-1	ASSRDNEQF
.	TRBV10-3	TRBJ2-5	ATSADPSQETQY
.	TRBV29-1	TRBJ1-1	SATANTEAF
.	TRBV27	TRBJ2-7	ASSLSTGGIYEQY
.	TRBV27	TRBJ1-1	ASSPRTSGRLTEAF
.	TRBV19	TRBJ1-5	ASTSAFSHQPQH
.	TRBV13	TRBJ2-2	ASSLEIAAGELF
.	TRBV9	TRBJ2-7	ASSLAGTSYEQY
.	TRBV5-1	TRBJ1-1	ASSLPRGSQPNTEAF
.	TRBV5-1	TRBJ1-4	ASYPGQGGDEKLF
.	TRBV28	TRBJ2-7	ASSLEPGGPSYEQY
.	TRBV13	TRBJ2-2	ATRVAANTGELF
.	TRBV6-5	TRBJ2-3	ASSRGTKQTDTQY
.	TRBV27	TRBJ2-7	ASSWGVAYEQY
.	TRBV5-1	TRBJ1-3	ASSLAPRSRGNTIY
.	TRBV14	TRBJ2-7	ASSQDLIYEQY
.	TRBV4-2	TRBJ2-7	ASSQGLAGGLQY
few	TRBV5-6	TRBJ2-1	ASSPTSGNEQF
.	TRBV14	TRBJ1-1	ASSQDWVNTEAF
few	TRBV15	TRBJ1-1	ATSRDMGQGEAF
.	TRBV10-3	TRBJ2-1	AITLGLSGTEVEQF
once	TRBV9	TRBJ2-7	ASSLGISGTYEQY
once	TRBV27	TRBJ1-1	ASTPDRGLGLEAF
.	TRBV5-1	TRBJ2-5	ASRTVLPQETQY
once	TRBV10-3	TRBJ1-4	AISARQGRDEKLF
few	TRBV6-5	TRBJ2-3	ASSSRNADTQY
once	TRBV30	TRBJ1-4	VGTNSATNEKLF
.	TRBV29-1	TRBJ2-1	SGKTGTDQF
.	TRBV2	TRBJ1-1	ASSLGTAGF
.	TRBV7-6	TRBJ1-5	ASSPLGGGQPQH
.	TRBV28	TRBJ2-1	ASSLRGRERHNEQF
.	TRBV29-1	TRBJ2-2	SVVGGSRGTGELF
once	TRBV5-6	TRBJ2-7	ASSPGLAGGFDEQY